Each of the 32 T cell receptor beta chains below was sequenced from the same sample in a study of cytomegalovirus exposure and HLA in healthy donors. Clones were read by immunoSEQ multiplex PCR, and TCRdb kept only the in-frame ones, dropping some. The top ten clones hold about 10% of a sample with about 130,000 clones, 85% to 90% of them seen once. The sample consisted of PBMCs. These receptors were taken from a young woman in good health and CMV-seropositive.

This sequence joins TRBV28 and TRBJ1-2, with 11 bases aligning to TRBD1. CDR1 and CDR2 (germline): MDHEN, SYDVKM. Germline trimming cut 7 bases from V and 2 bases from J; bases unmatched to any gene: 3. The CDR3 loop spans 14 amino acids. CDR3 in amino acids: CASTGTGGNYGYTF. CDR3 DNA sequence: TGTGCCAGCACCGGGACAGGGGGGAACTATGGCTACACCTTC.

This chain joins TRBV6-1 and TRBJ2-5, with TRBD2 identical over 7 bases. V lost 1 base and J lost 6; bases outside the gene matches: 11. Germline CDR1 and CDR2: MNHNS and SASEGT. This CDR3 is built from 16 residues. CDR3: CASSEELGGGKKTQYF. DNA of the CDR3: TGTGCCAGCAGTGAAGAGTTGGGCGGGGGAAAAAAGACCCAGTACTTC.

The sample holds a few counts of this clone. The chain uses TRBV10-2 and TRBJ1-6, with TRBD1 matching 7 bases. CDR1 and CDR2 from the germline V gene are WSHSY and SAAADI. The length of the CDR3 is 14 residues. Trimming took 7 bases from V and 10 from J; bases not matched to a gene: 10. The CDR3 DNA follows: TGCGCCAGCACGGAGGGGGCGGGTAAGTCACCCCTCCACTTT. It translates to CASTEGAGKSPLHF.

The chain is built from TRBV19 and TRBJ1-2, with D possibly TRBD1 on 6 matching bases. Germline assignment: CDR1 LNHDA and CDR2 SQIVND (reference sequence). V lost 3 bases, J lost 8 bases, and 22 bases lay in between. The CDR3 has 16 residues. The CDR3 nucleotides read TGTGCCAGTAGTATCGATGGCGGGGGCGCGGTAAGAGGCTACACCTTC. Its protein is CASSIDGGGAVRGYTF.

V usage is TRBV9 and J usage is TRBJ2-7; D is unclear. The CDR3 is made up of 14 amino acids. The ends were cut back, 4 bases at V and 1 base at J, with 12 bases in the middle. CDR1 and CDR2 (germline): SGDLS, YYNGEE. The CDR3 DNA reads as TGTGCCAGCAGCCCCCGTTCCACATCCTACGAGCAGTACTTC. Amino acids: CASSPRSTSYEQYF.

This clone was seen a few times. The chain combines TRBV19 with TRBJ2-5; D remains ambiguous. This CDR3 contains 13 residues. Germline CDR1 LNHDA, CDR2 SQIVND (reference sequence). The germline V and J ends were trimmed by 3 bases and 5 bases, with 10 bases remaining between them. CDR3 sequence: CASSMSATETQYF. CDR3 DNA: TGTGCCAGTAGTATGAGCGCGACGGAGACCCAGTACTTC.

CDR3 in DNA: TGCGCCAGCAGCTTGGGTCCACAGGGCCCCATTTCAACTAATGAAAAACTGTTTTTT. As protein: CASSLGPQGPISTNEKLFF. The chain combines TRBV5-1 with TRBJ1-4; D may be TRBD1 (6 bases). Looked up from germline, CDR1 is SGHRS and CDR2 is YFSETQ. Trimming took 0 bases from V and 0 from J, leaving 18 bases between them. This CDR3 has 19 residues.

This chain links TRBV7-9 with TRBJ2-5, with D perhaps matching TRBD2 (6 bases). V gave up 5 bases and J gave up 5 bases, with 15 bases separating them. The length of the CDR3 is 14 residues. Germline assignment: CDR1 SEHNR and CDR2 FQNEAQ (reference sequence). CDR3 protein: CASSGLAEGETQYF. As DNA, the CDR3 is TGTGCCAGCAGCGGGTTAGCGGAGGGCGAGACCCAGTACTTC.

This clone was found a few times. This chain links TRBV28 with TRBJ1-2, with D tentatively TRBD1 (6 bases). This CDR3 contains 13 residues. Per the germline V gene, CDR1 is MDHEN and CDR2 is SYDVKM. Deletions cut 6 bases from V and 8 bases from J, with 16 bases between. The CDR3 reads CASSTGTFEGYTF. For the CDR3, the DNA is TGTGCCAGCAGCACCGGGACATTTGAGGGCTACACCTTC.

The rearrangement joins TRBV5-1 to TRBJ2-5; D ambiguous. With 4 bases removed from V and 2 bases from J, the gap between germline ends came to 9 bases. The length of the CDR3 is 13 residues. CDR1 is SGHRS and CDR2 is YFSETQ in the germline V gene. CDR3 sequence: CASSRATQETQYF. The CDR3 DNA sequence: TGCGCCAGCAGCCGTGCAACTCAAGAGACCCAGTACTTC.

The rearrangement uses TRBV11-3 and TRBJ2-3, with a weak D call TRBD2 (7 bases). The ends were cut back, 0 bases at V and 3 bases at J, with 19 bases in the middle. CDR3 length equals 18 residues. Germline V CDR1 and CDR2: SGHNT, YENEEA. The chain's CDR3 is CASSLEGPRGAGTDTQYF. The DNA of the CDR3 is TGTGCCAGCAGCTTAGAGGGGCCTCGGGGGGCAGGGACAGATACGCAGTATTTT. The full variable domain, in which reference TRBV11-3 and TRBJ2-3 provide the parts outside the CDR3, is EAGVVQSPRYKIIEKKQPVAFWCNPISGHNTLYWYLQNLGQGPELLIRYENEEAVDDSQLPKDRFSAERLKGVDSTLKIQPAELGDSAVYLCASSLEGPRGAGTDTQYFGPGTRLTVL.

The CDR3 protein is CASSAYRGPSYEQYF. The CDR3 nucleotides read TGTGCCAGCAGCGCATACAGGGGACCCTCCTACGAGCAGTACTTC. The chain has TRBV5-4 and TRBJ2-7; 7 nucleotides agree with TRBD1. The CDR3 length is 15 residues. From germline, CDR1 is SGHNT and CDR2 YYREEE (reference sequence). The ends lost 4 bases at V and 0 bases at J; junction bases unmatched: 7.

The genes are TRBV28 and TRBJ1-5, with D possibly TRBD1 on 6 matching bases. Trimming removed 7 bases from V and 10 bases from J, with 14 bases in between. The CDR3 has 12 residues. Germline CDR1 is MDHEN and CDR2 is SYDVKM. The CDR3 DNA follows: TGTGCCAGCAAGTTCGGCGGGGGCCCCCAGCATTTT. Encoded protein: CASKFGGGPQHF.

V usage is TRBV9 and J usage is TRBJ1-1, with TRBD1 matching over 8 bases. Germline CDR1 is SGDLS and CDR2 is YYNGEE. The CDR3 covers 15 residues. V was pared by 3 bases and J by 3 bases, with 7 bases of the junction left unmatched. As DNA, the CDR3 is TGTGCCAGCAGCGCCTCCGGACAGGGCTACACTGAAGCTTTCTTT. Translated, it gives CASSASGQGYTEAFF.

The chain's CDR3 is CASSQVNVRDSYYNEQFF. In DNA, the CDR3 is TGCGCCAGCAGCCAAGTAAACGTCCGGGACAGTTACTACAATGAGCAGTTCTTC. The chain combines TRBV4-1 with TRBJ2-1; 7 bases are shared with TRBD1. Looked up from germline, CDR1 is MGHRA and CDR2 is YSYEKL. V trimming: 1 base; J trimming: 3 bases; junction bases outside the gene matches: 12. The CDR3 is 18 amino acids.

CDR3 nucleotide sequence: TGTGCCAGCAGTTTGGTCGGCGGGGGCCTCACAGATACGCAGTATTTT. Translating it yields CASSLVGGGLTDTQYF. V is TRBV27 and J is TRBJ2-3; a weak D match, TRBD2 (7 bases). Trimming pared 3 bases from V and 2 bases from J, leaving 15 bases between. The CDR3 has 16 amino acids. From germline, CDR1 is MNHEY and CDR2 SMNVEV (reference sequence).

V gene TRBV28 combines with J gene TRBJ1-1; a possible D gene is TRBD1 (6 bases). Germline CDR1 MDHEN, CDR2 SYDVKM. V shed 6 bases and J shed 0 bases, with 14 bases lying between them. This CDR3 contains 15 residues. The CDR3 DNA sequence: TGTGCCAGCAGCACAAGGGGGGGGCTGAACACTGAAGCTTTCTTT. Translation gives CASSTRGGLNTEAFF.

The rearrangement joins TRBV28 to TRBJ2-3, with a weak D call TRBD2 (6 bases). CDR3 length equals 14 residues. V lost 6 bases and J 2 bases, leaving 12 bases between the germline ends. Germline V gene data show CDR1 as MDHEN and CDR2 as SYDVKM. The CDR3 coding sequence is TGTGCCAGCAGCTCCCGGACTAACACAGATACGCAGTATTTT. Translated: CASSSRTNTDTQYF.

V gene TRBV4-3 combines with J gene TRBJ2-1; 7 positions agree with TRBD2. This CDR3 has 16 amino acids. The trim removed 1 base at V and 2 bases at J, leaving 5 bases unmatched. CDR1 and CDR2 (germline): LGHNA, YSLEER. The CDR3 loop is CASSQGSGVPYNEQFF. CDR3 nucleotide sequence: TGCGCCAGCAGCCAAGGGAGCGGGGTCCCCTACAATGAGCAGTTCTTC.

V usage is TRBV7-9 and J usage is TRBJ1-5, with 11 bases matching TRBD1. The V gene end was trimmed by 5 bases and the J gene end by 3 bases; junction bases not matched to a gene: 9. This CDR3 region has 17 residues. The germline V gene encodes CDR1 SEHNR and CDR2 FQNEAQ (reference sequence). CDR3 DNA sequence: TGTGCCAGCAGCAGTTTCGGACAGGGGGCTAACAATCAGCCCCAGCATTTT. It encodes CASSSFGQGANNQPQHF.

J is TRBJ2-3 and V is TRBV29-1; D gene ambiguous. Trimming took off 4 bases at V and 6 bases at J, with 5 bases between the two ends. Per germline, CDR1 SQVTM and CDR2 ANQGSEA. This CDR3 is 10 amino acids long. The CDR3 spells CSVAGDTQYF. The CDR3 nucleotides read TGCAGCGTTGCGGGTGATACGCAGTATTTT.

The CDR3 loop is CASSQAGEQFF. CDR3 coding DNA: TGTGCCAGCAGCCAGGCGGGCGAGCAGTTCTTC. The rearrangement links TRBV7-9 to TRBJ2-1, with D perhaps matching TRBD2 (5 bases). The CDR3 totals 11 residues. CDR1 SEHNR and CDR2 FQNEAQ come from the germline V gene (reference sequence). V lost 5 bases, J lost 10 bases, and 9 bases lay in between.

The chain couples TRBV15 to TRBJ2-1; perhaps TRBD2 as D (5 bases). The CDR3 sequence is 14 residues long. V lost 4 bases and J 7 bases, leaving 14 bases between the germline ends. Germline V gene lookup returns CDR1 LNHNV and CDR2 YYDKDF (reference sequence). The CDR3 nucleotides read TGTGCCACCAGCATAGGAGCTACTAGGAATGAGCAGTTCTTC. Its translation: CATSIGATRNEQFF.

The gene calls are TRBV5-6 and TRBJ1-3; TRBD1 might be the D (6 bases). Germline V gene sequence: CDR1 SGHDT, CDR2 YYEEEE. CDR3 size: 16 residues. Trimming cost V 0 bases and J 0 bases, with 10 bases left between them. Written as DNA, the CDR3 is TGTGCCAGCAGCTTGGTAGGACAGATCTCTGGAAACACCATATATTTT. It is translated as CASSLVGQISGNTIYF.

The chain couples TRBV28 to TRBJ2-7, with 7 positions matching TRBD1. CDR1 and CDR2 (germline): MDHEN, SYDVKM. V shed 6 bases, J shed 3 bases, and the junction held 8 bases outside the gene matches. The CDR3 consists of 14 residues. This CDR3 is CASSRGTAGYEQYF. The CDR3 DNA follows: TGTGCCAGCAGCCGTGGGACAGCCGGCTACGAGCAGTACTTC.

This chain joins TRBV19 and TRBJ1-2; D remains ambiguous. The CDR3 consists of 14 residues. The V and J ends lost 3 bases and 1 base respectively, with 9 bases between them. The germline V gene has CDR1 LNHDA and CDR2 SQIVND (reference sequence). In DNA form, the CDR3 reads TGTGCCAGTAGTATGGCAGGCCTTAACTATGGCTACACCTTC. This translates into CASSMAGLNYGYTF.

This sequence joins TRBV2 and TRBJ2-7; the match to TRBD1 covers 7 bases. Germline CDR1 is SNHLY and CDR2 is FYNNEI. The J segment lost 0 bases and the V segment lost 7 bases, leaving 15 bases of the junction unmatched. The CDR3 runs 17 residues. CDR3 amino acids: CASNLPVDRVDSYEQYF. CDR3 DNA: TGTGCCAGCAATCTTCCCGTTGACAGGGTCGACTCCTACGAGCAGTACTTC.

The V and J genes are TRBV6-5 and TRBJ1-6, with TRBD1 matching 7 bases. Trimming took 0 bases from V and 7 from J; bases not matched to a gene: 6. The CDR3 has 16 amino acids. Germline assignment: CDR1 MNHEY and CDR2 SVGAGI. The CDR3 sequence: CASSYSDRVRNSPLHF. Here the CDR3 DNA reads TGTGCCAGCAGTTACTCAGACAGGGTGAGGAATTCACCCCTCCACTTT.

The V gene is TRBV28, the J gene TRBJ1-2; D possibly corresponds to TRBD1 (5 bases). CDR3 size: 11 residues. Trimming shortened V by 7 bases and J by 5 bases, and 8 bases separated the two germline ends. Germline CDR1 reads MDHEN; CDR2 reads SYDVKM. In DNA, the CDR3 is TGTGCCAGCATGGGGGGGTATGGCTACACCTTC. Amino acids: CASMGGYGYTF.

The chain combines TRBV4-2 with TRBJ2-2, with D uncertain. Per germline, CDR1 LGHNA and CDR2 YNFKEQ. This CDR3 region has 14 residues. V was trimmed by 1 base and J by 7 bases, leaving 10 bases between them. The DNA of the CDR3 is TGTGCCAGCAGCCAAGTGGCACAGCTCGGGGAGCTGTTTTTT. It encodes CASSQVAQLGELFF.

This clone is a singleton in its sample. A read error may produce the germline difference seen at one junction end. This rearrangement joins TRBV7-7 to TRBJ2-1, with 8 nucleotides matching TRBD1. The CDR3 is 17 residues long. CDR1 is SSHAT and CDR2 is FNYEAQ in the germline V gene (reference sequence). CDR3 sequence reads: CASSPIGARGPTSEQFF. CDR3 nucleotide sequence: TGTGCTAGCAGCCCCATAGGGGCCAGGGGGCCCACCAGTGAGCAGTTCTTC.

The genes are TRBV2 and TRBJ2-7; 7 bases fit TRBD1. The CDR3 length is 14 residues. Losses at the gene ends were 2 bases for V and 0 bases for J; bases not matched to a gene: 1. Germline values: CDR1 SNHLY, CDR2 FYNNEI. This CDR3 reads CASSERTGSYEQYF. The DNA of the CDR3 is TGTGCCAGCAGTGAACGGACAGGCTCCTACGAGCAGTACTTC.